The rows below give T cell receptor beta chains drawn from one sample of a study of blood T cell repertoires in COVID-19. The assay was immunoSEQ multiplex PCR, and TCRdb's table has in-frame clones only and misses some. Of 55,000 to 65,000 clones in the sample, around 90% are singletons; the top ten hold approximately 8.3%. Sequenced: peripheral blood. The receptors were sampled from a human donor with active COVID-19. The donor label of this sample is uncertain. Both conserved end residues are part of each CDR3. Fields, in order: D gene, J gene, V gene, CDR3 protein. A D gene is named only where the DNA matches it firmly.

.,TRBJ1-2,TRBV18,CASSPPQGVNYGYTF
.,TRBJ2-5,TRBV30,CAWARQAQETQYF
.,TRBJ2-3,TRBV5-6,CASSSASATDTQYF
.,TRBJ2-7,TRBV14,CASSRLPDSYEQYF
.,TRBJ2-3,TRBV9,CASSVEGGTDTQYF
.,TRBJ2-7,TRBV3-1/TRBV3-2,CASSQDSAGRGALSSYEQYF
TRBD1,TRBJ2-7,TRBV6-2/TRBV6-3,CASSLTYRDRGTYEQYF
.,TRBJ1-3,TRBV2,CASRRTRSGNTIYF
.,TRBJ2-1,TRBV14,CASSQGAVSYNEQFF
TRBD2,TRBJ2-3,TRBV5-1,CASVALARTDTQYF
TRBD2,TRBJ2-7,TRBV18,CASSPGLAGGTWEQYF
.,TRBJ1-2,TRBV7-9,CASSPGGGHSGVYGYTF
.,TRBJ2-1,TRBV6-1,CASSELTVRYNEQFF
TRBD1,TRBJ1-6,TRBV5-1,CASSAYPGTGDIGLHF
TRBD1,TRBJ1-2,TRBV7-3,CASSVDRDYGYTF
.,TRBJ2-6,TRBV7-2,CASSPPGSGANVLTF
.,TRBJ1-5,TRBV24-1,CATSDAGGGQPQHF
.,TRBJ2-1,TRBV7-2,CASSLGRGTYNEQFF
.,TRBJ1-5,TRBV21-1,CASSSHRVCSNQPQHF
.,TRBJ1-1,TRBV5-8,CASKGDTEAFF
TRBD2,TRBJ2-1,TRBV18,CASSPDRGGYNEQFF
.,TRBJ2-5,TRBV7-9,CASSLAPETQYF
TRBD1,TRBJ2-5,TRBV3-1/TRBV3-2,CASRGTGVPQETQYF
TRBD2,TRBJ2-5,TRBV6-5,CASSPSSGGRGGQYF
TRBD1,TRBJ1-1,TRBV7-2,CASSLGGQVNTEAFF